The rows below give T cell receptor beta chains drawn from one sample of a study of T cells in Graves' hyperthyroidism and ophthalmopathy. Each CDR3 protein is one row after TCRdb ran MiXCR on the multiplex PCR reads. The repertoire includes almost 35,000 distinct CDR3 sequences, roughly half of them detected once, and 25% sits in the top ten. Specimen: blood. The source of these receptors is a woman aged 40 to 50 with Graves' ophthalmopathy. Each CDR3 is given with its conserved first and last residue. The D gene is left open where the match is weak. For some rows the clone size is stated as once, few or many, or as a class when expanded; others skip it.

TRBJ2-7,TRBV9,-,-,TGTGCCAGCAGCGCATCCCCCGGGGACTCCTACGAGCAGTACTTC,CASSASPGDSYEQYF
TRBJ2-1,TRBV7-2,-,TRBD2,TGTGCCAGCAGCTTAGGGACTAGTAACGAGCAGTTCTTC,CASSLGTSNEQFF
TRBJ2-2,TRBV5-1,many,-,TGCGCCAGCAGCTTGGACAGGCAATCCGGGGAGCTGTTTTTT,CASSLDRQSGELFF
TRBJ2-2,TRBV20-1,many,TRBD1,TGCAGTGCTAGCAACAGGGGGCAGAACACCGGGGAGCTGTTTTTT,CSASNRGQNTGELFF
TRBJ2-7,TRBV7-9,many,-,TGTGCCAGCACCCCTCAGGGGTCTAGCTACGAGCAGTACTTC,CASTPQGSSYEQYF
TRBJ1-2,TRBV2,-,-,TGTGCCAGCAGTGAAACAGGGACTAACTATGGCTACACCTTC,CASSETGTNYGYTF
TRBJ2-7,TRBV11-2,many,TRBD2,TGTGCCAGCAGCCCCTTAGCGGGGTCCACCTACGAGCAGTACTTC,CASSPLAGSTYEQYF
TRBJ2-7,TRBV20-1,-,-,TGCAGTGCTAGAGCACCTAACACTGACACCGGGGAGCAGTACTTC,CSARAPNTDTGEQYF
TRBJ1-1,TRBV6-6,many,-,TGTGCCAGCAGTTCCCACCAGGACAGCACTGAAGCTTTCTTT,CASSSHQDSTEAFF
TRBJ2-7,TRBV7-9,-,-,TGTGCCAGCAGCGCGAGGACAAGCTCCTACGAGCAGTACTTC,CASSARTSSYEQYF
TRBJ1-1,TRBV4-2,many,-,TGTGCCAGCAGCCAAGTTAAGGGGGTAGAGACTGAAGCTTTCTTT,CASSQVKGVETEAFF
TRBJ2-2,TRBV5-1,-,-,TGTGCCAGCAGAGGGGTAAACACCGGGGAGCGGTTTTTT,CASRGVNTGERFF
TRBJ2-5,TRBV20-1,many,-,TGCAGTGCTAGAGATATTGTGGTATGGGAGACCCAGTACTTC,CSARDIVVWETQYF
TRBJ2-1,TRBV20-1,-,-,TGCAGTGCTAGAGGAGGGGGGAGGCATGAGCAGTTCTTC,CSARGGGRHEQFF
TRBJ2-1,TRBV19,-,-,TGTGCCAGTAGTAAAGGGATCGCGAATGAGCAGTTCTTC,CASSKGIANEQFF
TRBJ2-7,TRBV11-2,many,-,TGTGCCAGCAGCTTAGATTGGACGGCGACCTACGAGCAGTACTTC,CASSLDWTATYEQYF
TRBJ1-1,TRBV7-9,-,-,TGTGCCAGCAGCACTTACAGGGCCCCTGAAGCTTTCTTT,CASSTYRAPEAFF
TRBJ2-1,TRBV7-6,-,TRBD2,TGTGCCAGCAGCTTAAGACTAGCGGAGAATGAGCAGTTCTTC,CASSLRLAENEQFF
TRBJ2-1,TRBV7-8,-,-,TGTGCGAGCAGCTTTGGGGTAGGAGATGGGCAGTTCTTC,CASSFGVGDGQFF
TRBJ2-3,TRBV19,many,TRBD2,TGTGCCAGTAGTTGGGCTAGCGGGGGCACAGATACGCAGTATTTT,CASSWASGGTDTQYF
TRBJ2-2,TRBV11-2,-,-,TGTGCCAGCAGCTTAATCACCGGGGAGCTGTTTTTT,CASSLITGELFF
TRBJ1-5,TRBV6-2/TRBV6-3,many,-,TGTGCCAGCAGTTACTCGATGGGGGCTGGTCAGCCCCAGCATTTT,CASSYSMGAGQPQHF
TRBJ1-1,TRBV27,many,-,TGTGCCAGCAGTGTAAGACAGGCCGCGAACACTGAAGCTTTCTTT,CASSVRQAANTEAFF
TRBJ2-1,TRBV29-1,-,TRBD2,TGCAGCGTTGACTCGGGACTAGCGGTATACAATGAGCAGTTCTTC,CSVDSGLAVYNEQFF
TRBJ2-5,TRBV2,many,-,TGTGCCAGCAGTGGGGACTCGGAGACCCAGTACTTC,CASSGDSETQYF
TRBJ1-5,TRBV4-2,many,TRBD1,TGTGCCAGCAGCCAAGATCAAGAGACAGGGGCCAATCAGCCCCAGCATTTT,CASSQDQETGANQPQHF
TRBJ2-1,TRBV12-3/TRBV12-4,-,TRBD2,TGTGCCAGCACTAAAAAACCCCGGAGTAGCGGGAGTGGAAATGAGCAGTTCTTC,CASTKKPRSSGSGNEQFF
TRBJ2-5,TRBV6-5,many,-,TGTGCCAGCAGTTACTCGCACCAAAAAGGGACCCAGTACTTC,CASSYSHQKGTQYF
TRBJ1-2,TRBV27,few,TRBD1,TGTGCCAGCAGTTGGACAGGGGATCGAGGCTACACCTTC,CASSWTGDRGYTF
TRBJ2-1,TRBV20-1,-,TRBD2,TGCAGTGCTAGAGACAGCGGGGGGGCCTACAATGAGCAGTTCTTC,CSARDSGGAYNEQFF
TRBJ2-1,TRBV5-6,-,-,TGTGCCAGCAGCTTGGGGGGAAACACCGGGGAGCAGTTCTTC,CASSLGGNTGEQFF
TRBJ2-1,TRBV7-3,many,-,TGTGCCAGCAGCTTAACGCCGGGGGCGTACAATGAGCAGTTCTTC,CASSLTPGAYNEQFF
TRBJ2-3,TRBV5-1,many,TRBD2,TGCGCCAGCAGCCCGAGACTAGCCCAAAAACGGGATACGCAGTATTTT,CASSPRLAQKRDTQYF
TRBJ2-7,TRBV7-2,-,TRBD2,TGTGCCAGCAGCTTAAGTACTAGCGGAGCGCACTACGAGCAGTACTTC,CASSLSTSGAHYEQYF
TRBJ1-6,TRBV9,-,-,TGTGCCAGCAGCGTAGGGGGTAATTCACCCCTCCACTTT,CASSVGGNSPLHF
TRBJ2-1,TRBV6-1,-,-,TGTGCCAGCAAACGAAGCGACAACGACTACAATGAGCAGTTCTTC,CASKRSDNDYNEQFF
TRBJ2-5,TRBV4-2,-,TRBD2,TGTGCCAGCAGCCTTAGGACTAGCGCACAAGAGACCCAGTACTTC,CASSLRTSAQETQYF
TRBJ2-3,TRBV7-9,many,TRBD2,TGTGCCAGCAGCTACAGACTAGCGGGGCAATCAACCCCGCAGTATTTT,CASSYRLAGQSTPQYF
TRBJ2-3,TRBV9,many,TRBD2,TGTGCCAGCAGCGTAGCGGGGGGAAGCACAGATACGCAGTATTTT,CASSVAGGSTDTQYF
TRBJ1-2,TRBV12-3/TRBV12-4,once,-,TGTGCCAGCAAGTGGACAGAGAACTATGGCTACACCTTC,CASKWTENYGYTF
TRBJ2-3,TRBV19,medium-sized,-,TGTGCCAGTAGCGTGGGCTCGGAAAGCACAGATACGCAGTATTTT,CASSVGSESTDTQYF
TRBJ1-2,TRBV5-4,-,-,TGTGCCAACCGCTTGGACAGATCCTATGGCTACACCTTC,CANRLDRSYGYTF
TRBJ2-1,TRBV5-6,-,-,TGTGCCAGCAGCTTGGTGCTAGTGGGGGGAAGTGAGCAGTTCTTC,CASSLVLVGGSEQFF
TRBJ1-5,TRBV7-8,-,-,TGTGCCAGCAGCTTAGCGGACGAGGCCCAGCATTTT,CASSLADEAQHF
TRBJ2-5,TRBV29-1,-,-,TGCAGCGTTGAGCATTGGAAAGCAGAGATCCAGTACTTC,CSVEHWKAEIQYF
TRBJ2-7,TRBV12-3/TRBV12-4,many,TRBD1,TGTGCCAGCAGCGCAGGGACAGGGGCCTACGAGCAGTACTTC,CASSAGTGAYEQYF
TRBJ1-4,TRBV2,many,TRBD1,TGTGCCAGCATCCGGGACAGGGGTAATGAAAAACTGTTTTTT,CASIRDRGNEKLFF
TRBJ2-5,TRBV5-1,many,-,TGCGCCAGCAGCAGGGAGACTAGTGCCCAAGAGACCCAGTACTTC,CASSRETSAQETQYF
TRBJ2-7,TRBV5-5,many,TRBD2,TGTGCCAGCAGCTTGGTTAGCGGGATTAGCTCCTACGAGCAGTACTTC,CASSLVSGISSYEQYF
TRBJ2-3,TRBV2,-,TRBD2,TGTGCCTCCAGACCGCGGGGGGAGGGGGATACGCAGTATTTT,CASRPRGEGDTQYF
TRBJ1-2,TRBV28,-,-,TGTGCCAGCAGCCGTGGCTACACCTTC,CASSRGYTF
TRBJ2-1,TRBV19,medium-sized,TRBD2,TGTGCCAGTAGGGGAGGAGGGGCTAGCGGTTTCAATGAGCAGTTCTTC,CASRGGGASGFNEQFF
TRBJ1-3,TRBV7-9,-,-,TGTGCCAGCACCGAATATAGGGGGTCTGGAAACACCATATATTTT,CASTEYRGSGNTIYF